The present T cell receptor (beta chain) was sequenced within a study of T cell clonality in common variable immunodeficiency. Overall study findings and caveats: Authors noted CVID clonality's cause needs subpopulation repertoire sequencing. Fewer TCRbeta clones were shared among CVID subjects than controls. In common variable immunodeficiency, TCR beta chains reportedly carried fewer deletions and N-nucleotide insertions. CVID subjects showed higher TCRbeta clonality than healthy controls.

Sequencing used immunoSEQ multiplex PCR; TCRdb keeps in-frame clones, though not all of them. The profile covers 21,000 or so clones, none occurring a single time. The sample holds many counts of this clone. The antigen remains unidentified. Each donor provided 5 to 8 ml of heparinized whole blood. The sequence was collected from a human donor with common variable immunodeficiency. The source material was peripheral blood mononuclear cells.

CDR3 sequence: CAWSVGDYGYTF. The sequenced CDR3 bases are TGTGCCTGGAGTGTAGGGGACTATGGC. The rearrangement joins TRBV30 to TRBJ1-2, with a weak D call TRBD1 (5 bases). The read ends 3 residues early relative to the CDR3; the germline J gene fills the gap. Per germline, CDR1 GTSNPN and CDR2 SVGIG (reference sequence). V lost 0 bases to trimming and J lost 3 bases, with 5 bases between them. This CDR3 region has 12 residues.